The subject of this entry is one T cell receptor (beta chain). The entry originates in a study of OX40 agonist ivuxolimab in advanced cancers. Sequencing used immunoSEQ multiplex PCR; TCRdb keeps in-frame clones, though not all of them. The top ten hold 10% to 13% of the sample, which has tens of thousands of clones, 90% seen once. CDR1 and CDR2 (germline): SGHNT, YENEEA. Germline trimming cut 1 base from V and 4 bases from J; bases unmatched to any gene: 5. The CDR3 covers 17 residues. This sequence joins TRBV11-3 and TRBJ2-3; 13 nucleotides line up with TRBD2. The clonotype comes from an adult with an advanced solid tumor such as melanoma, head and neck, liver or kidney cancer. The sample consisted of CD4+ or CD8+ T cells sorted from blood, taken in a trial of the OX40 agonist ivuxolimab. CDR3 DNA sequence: TGTGCCAGCAGCTTAGGACTAGCGGGAGGAGGGGCAGATACGCAGTATTTT. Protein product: CASSLGLAGGGADTQYF.